This T cell receptor beta chain was recorded in a study of CD8+ T cells in alopecia areata. Across the study: Affected scalp percentage determined the severity score of treated patients.

Study conclusions and caveats: There were many expanded lesional clones persisting in scalp and blood during tofacitinib.

Treatment described: oral pan-JAK inhibitor, 5-10 mg twice daily. Sampling of alopecia areata patients yielded lesional scalp punch biopsies as well as peripheral blood. On this clone: The antigen remains undetermined.

After isolation, RNA underwent reverse transcription to generate cDNA as the sequencing template. The protocol was immunoSEQ multiplex PCR, while the TCRdb copy is restricted to in-frame clones and leaves out a portion. The table lists 95,000 to 120,000 clones, around three fifths of them singletons. The sequencing here drew on CD4+ T cells sorted from blood, taken at week 24, from a patient treated with tofacitinib. This clonotype originated in a human donor with alopecia areata.

The CDR3 is CASSQDRDQPQHF. CDR3 DNA sequence: TGTGCCAGCAGTCAAGACAGGGATCAGCCCCAGCATTTT. The rearrangement joins TRBV6-5 to TRBJ1-5; 7 bases line up with TRBD1. Trimming at V came to 5 bases and at J to 5 bases, leaving 3 bases not matched to a gene. CDR3 length equals 13 residues. Germline-derived CDR1 and CDR2 are MNHEY and SVGAGI.